This entry concerns a single T cell receptor beta chain. These data come from a study of blood T cell repertoires in COVID-19. Study overall: Sample material is recorded as cDNA or gDNA derived from T cells, B-cell-depleted T cells, or PBMCs.

V was cut by 1 base and J by 3 bases, with 10 bases left in between. Looked up from germline, CDR1 is MGHRA and CDR2 is YSYEKL. The CDR3 sequence is 14 residues long. Some clones are missing from TCRdb's copy, which holds only in-frame ones; the method was immunoSEQ multiplex PCR. The sample has some 390,000 clones, about 87% seen once. Sample: peripheral blood. The receptor comes from a human donor in a cohort sampled during active COVID-19. The V call is TRBV4-1, the J call TRBJ2-7; a possible D gene is TRBD2 (6 bases). The CDR3 DNA reads as TGCGCCAGCAGCCAAGGTAGCGGAAACTACGAGCAGTACTTC. Protein: CASSQGSGNYEQYF.